Listed below are T cell receptor beta chains from one sample, sequenced in a study of cytomegalovirus exposure and HLA in healthy donors. The repertoire was sequenced with immunoSEQ multiplex PCR; TCRdb's copy has only in-frame clones and lacks some. The sample consists of roughly 75,000 clones, around 83% of them appearing once. Sequencing input: PBMCs. Receptors were obtained from a man between 65 and 85 years old in good health and CMV-seropositive. CDR3s include the opening cysteine and the closing phenylalanine or tryptophan. The D gene is left open where the match is weak. Expanded clones are given a class, and other clones once, few, many or no size at all.

-	TRBV29-1	TRBJ2-7	-	CSVEESSAGVVQYF	TGCAGCGTTGAAGAGTCATCAGCCGGAGTGGTGCAGTACTTC
-	TRBV10-3	TRBJ1-2	-	CAISDSPGGGAGGYTF	TGTGCCATCAGTGATTCTCCGGGAGGGGGGGCAGGGGGCTACACCTTC
-	TRBV9	TRBJ1-1	TRBD1	CASSPDRGQTEAFF	TGTGCCAGCAGCCCAGACAGGGGGCAAACTGAAGCTTTCTTT
-	TRBV28	TRBJ2-3	TRBD1	CASSPPGQGATDTQYF	TGTGCCAGCAGTCCCCCGGGACAGGGGGCCACAGATACGCAGTATTTT
-	TRBV6-1	TRBJ2-7	TRBD2	CASSEAASGRSYEQYF	TGTGCCAGCAGTGAAGCGGCTAGCGGGAGGTCCTACGAGCAGTACTTC
-	TRBV11-2	TRBJ2-2	-	CASSLQQGGVGELFF	TGTGCCAGCAGCTTACAACAGGGAGGGGTCGGGGAGCTGTTTTTT
few	TRBV19	TRBJ1-2	TRBD1	CASSPGQTNYGYTF	TGTGCCAGTAGTCCGGGACAGACTAACTATGGCTACACCTTC
-	TRBV6-5	TRBJ1-1	-	CASSGTELNTEAFF	TGTGCCAGCAGCGGTACAGAGCTGAACACTGAAGCTTTCTTT
-	TRBV11-2	TRBJ2-3	-	CARPHGTSTDTQYF	TGTGCCAGACCCCATGGTACTAGCACAGATACGCAGTATTTT
-	TRBV6-4	TRBJ2-1	TRBD2	CASSENRGGGGNEQFF	TGTGCCAGCAGTGAAAATCGGGGGGGAGGAGGCAATGAGCAGTTCTTC
-	TRBV7-9	TRBJ1-5	TRBD1	CASSPGGDSNQPQHF	TGTGCCAGCAGCCCAGGGGGAGATAGCAATCAGCCCCAGCATTTT
-	TRBV4-2	TRBJ2-6	-	CASSQDFGDYSGANVLTF	TGTGCCAGCAGCCAAGATTTTGGCGACTACTCTGGGGCCAACGTCCTGACTTTC
few	TRBV5-1	TRBJ2-7	-	CASSDRTGISYEQYF	TGCGCCAGCAGCGACAGGACGGGAATCTCCTACGAGCAGTACTTC
-	TRBV5-1	TRBJ1-6	TRBD1	CASSREGAMDNSPLHF	TGCGCCAGCAGCCGCGAGGGGGCTATGGATAATTCACCCCTCCACTTT
-	TRBV7-2	TRBJ2-7	TRBD2	CASSVTSGSPYEQYF	TGTGCCAGCAGCGTAACTAGCGGGAGTCCCTACGAGCAGTACTTC
few	TRBV27	TRBJ2-5	TRBD1	CASSGTGLGETQYF	TGTGCCAGCAGCGGGACAGGGCTGGGAGAGACCCAGTACTTC
-	TRBV4-3	TRBJ2-5	-	CASSQERGGARETQYF	TGCGCCAGCAGCCAAGAGAGGGGGGGGGCCCGAGAGACCCAGTACTTC
-	TRBV4-1	TRBJ1-2	TRBD1	CASSPGQGAYGYGYTF	TGCGCCAGCAGCCCCGGACAGGGGGCCTACGGGTATGGCTACACCTTC
-	TRBV18	TRBJ2-7	TRBD2	CASSPGLAGDEQYF	TGTGCCAGCTCTCCGGGACTAGCGGGAGACGAGCAGTACTTC
-	TRBV7-6	TRBJ2-6	-	CASQGPASGANVLTF	TGTGCCAGCCAGGGTCCCGCATCTGGGGCCAACGTCCTGACTTTC
-	TRBV4-3	TRBJ1-6	TRBD1	CASSQVGQGGSPLHF	TGCGCCAGCAGCCAAGTCGGACAGGGGGGTTCACCCCTCCACTTT
-	TRBV5-1	TRBJ1-4	-	CASSQLTSTGEKLFF	TGCGCCAGCAGCCAGCTTACCAGTACGGGGGAAAAACTGTTTTTT
-	TRBV19	TRBJ1-4	-	CASSPGRGGEKLFF	TGTGCCAGTAGTCCAGGCCGCGGGGGTGAAAAACTGTTTTTT
-	TRBV10-3	TRBJ2-7	TRBD2	CAISLGSGDQVF	TGTGCCATCAGTTTGGGTAGCGGGGACCAAGTCTTC
-	TRBV7-8	TRBJ2-1	TRBD1	CASSEMTGDNEQFF	TGTGCCAGCAGCGAAATGACAGGGGACAATGAGCAGTTCTTC
-	TRBV2	TRBJ1-5	-	CASRATLSNQPQHF	TGTGCCAGCCGAGCAACCTTGAGCAATCAGCCCCAGCATTTT
-	TRBV10-3	TRBJ2-1	-	CAITQGSYNEQFF	TGTGCCATCACGCAGGGGTCGTACAATGAGCAGTTCTTC
-	TRBV2	TRBJ2-5	-	CASSEAPPRQETQYF	TGTGCCAGCAGTGAAGCGCCTCCTAGACAAGAGACCCAGTACTTC
few	TRBV19	TRBJ2-1	TRBD1	CASTDREQMEQFF	TGTGCCAGTACGGACAGGGAACAAATGGAGCAGTTCTTC
-	TRBV5-6	TRBJ1-2	-	CASSLDSGAYGYTF	TGTGCCAGCAGCTTGGACTCAGGGGCCTATGGCTACACCTTC
-	TRBV6-4	TRBJ2-7	TRBD1	CAARDRSTYEQYF	TGTGCCGCCCGGGACAGGTCCACCTACGAGCAGTACTTC
-	TRBV7-6	TRBJ1-1	-	CASSLTTNTEAFF	TGTGCCAGCAGCTTGACAACGAACACTGAAGCTTTCTTT
once	TRBV28	TRBJ2-4	TRBD2	CASSNGGVGNIQYF	TGTGCCAGCAGCAACGGGGGGGTAGGAAACATTCAGTACTTC
-	TRBV11-2	TRBJ2-1	-	CASSLDRFEQFF	TGTGCCAGCAGCTTAGACCGGTTTGAGCAGTTCTTC
-	TRBV7-9	TRBJ2-5	TRBD1	CASSLDRGQETQYF	TGTGCCAGCAGCTTGGACAGGGGCCAAGAGACCCAGTACTTC
-	TRBV30	TRBJ1-2	TRBD1	CAWSATTGKSGYTF	TGTGCCTGGAGTGCCACGACAGGGAAATCCGGCTACACCTTC
-	TRBV14	TRBJ2-3	-	CASSPPDRRTDTQYF	TGTGCCAGCAGTCCCCCCGACAGACGCACAGATACGCAGTATTTT
-	TRBV7-2	TRBJ2-7	-	CASSLAGAISYEQYF	TGTGCCAGCAGCTTAGCGGGGGCTATCTCCTACGAGCAGTACTTC
-	TRBV7-2	TRBJ2-7	-	CASSLDPSGPENEQYF	TGTGCCAGCAGCTTAGATCCGTCTGGGCCAGAGAACGAGCAGTACTTC
once	TRBV10-3	TRBJ1-5	-	CAISEAGLSNQPQHF	TGTGCCATCAGTGAGGCAGGACTAAGCAATCAGCCCCAGCATTTT
-	TRBV28	TRBJ2-5	TRBD2	CASRLGGGYQETQYF	TGTGCCAGCAGGTTGGGGGGAGGGTACCAAGAGACCCAGTACTTC
once	TRBV9	TRBJ2-7	TRBD1	CASSVGTGAYEQYF	TGTGCCAGCAGCGTAGGGACAGGGGCCTACGAGCAGTACTTC
-	TRBV29-1	TRBJ1-1	TRBD1	CSAARGTGGTEAFF	TGCAGCGCTGCCCGGGGGACAGGGGGCACTGAAGCTTTCTTT
-	TRBV21-1	TRBJ2-1	-	CASRKRIQGDYNEQFF	TGTGCCAGCAGAAAAAGGATCCAGGGGGACTACAATGAGCAGTTCTTC
-	TRBV5-1	TRBJ2-3	TRBD2	CASSRGTSGVEDTQYF	TGCGCCAGCAGCCGTGGGACTAGCGGGGTCGAAGATACGCAGTATTTT
-	TRBV5-1	TRBJ2-7	-	CASSSLGRTTSYEQYF	TGCGCCAGCAGCTCCCTGGGCAGGACTACCTCCTACGAGCAGTACTTC